The present TCR beta chain was sequenced within a study of blood T cell repertoires in COVID-19. Study summary: Samples representing acute and convalescent COVID-19 were sourced from the United States, Italy and Spain. Nucleic acid was either cDNA or gDNA, and it came from T cells, B-cell-depleted T cells, or PBMCs.

From germline, CDR1 is LNHDA and CDR2 SQIVND (reference sequence). With V trimmed by 6 bases and J by 4 bases, 11 bases remained unmatched. CDR3 length: 16 amino acids. As handled by the study authors: For nucleated cells, counts were estimated from reference gene primer amplification. The protocol was immunoSEQ multiplex PCR, while the TCRdb copy is restricted to in-frame clones and leaves out a portion. The DNA was the basis for D and trimming; V, J and clone size are from that table. This repertoire shows roughly 160,000 clones, roughly 80% found once; its top ten account for roughly 1.9%. The sample was peripheral blood. The chain joins TRBV19 to TRBJ2-7; 11 bases are a match to TRBD2. The TCR was taken from a woman at least 80 years old with acute or convalescent COVID-19. This CDR3 is CASRMGTSGSGYEQYF. Here the CDR3 DNA reads TGTGCCAGTAGGATGGGTACTAGCGGGAGCGGATACGAGCAGTACTTC.